These 20 T cell receptor beta chains originate from one sample sequenced in a study of CD8 T cells in Susac syndrome. The RNA, about 0.5 to 1 ug, was put through reverse transcription using random hexamers. TCRdb re-derived calls from the immunoSEQ multiplex PCR reads in MiXCR, one entry per CDR3 protein. The data contain about 200,000 distinct CDR3 sequences, 95% of them singletons. The sequenced material came from CD4+ T cells from PBMCs. The origin of the receptors is a human donor with multiple sclerosis.

The CDR3 here is CASSQVSGNTEAFF. DNA of the CDR3: TGTGCCAGCAGCCAAGTGTCGGGGAACACTGAAGCTTTCTTT. V usage is TRBV4-2 and J usage is TRBJ1-1; D ambiguous. The CDR3 loop spans 14 amino acids. Germline V gene data show CDR1 as LGHNA and CDR2 as YNFKEQ. Trimming left V 1 base short and J 1 base short, with 7 bases between.

This chain connects TRBV2 to TRBJ1-5; D not resolved. Germline CDR1 and CDR2: SNHLY and FYNNEI. This CDR3 has 13 residues. V was trimmed by 6 bases and J by 2 bases, leaving 8 bases between them. CDR3: CASRDDRNQPQHF. In nucleotides, the CDR3 is TGTGCCAGCAGAGATGACCGCAATCAGCCCCAGCATTTT.

This clonotype was detected only a few times. The V gene is TRBV6-1, the J gene TRBJ2-5, with 9 bases matching TRBD2. The CDR3 runs 13 residues. The trim removed 6 bases at V and 5 bases at J, leaving 4 bases unmatched. The germline CDR1 and CDR2 sequences are MNHNS and SASEGT. CDR3 loop: CASRGLAGETQYF. CDR3 sequence (DNA): TGTGCCAGCAGGGGACTAGCCGGGGAGACCCAGTACTTC.

The chain carries TRBV2 and TRBJ1-4, with D unclear. V dropped 5 bases and J dropped 7 bases, with 2 bases sitting between them. The germline gives CDR1 SNHLY, CDR2 FYNNEI. The CDR3 has 10 amino acids. CDR3 amino acids: CASSSEKLFF. In nucleotides, the CDR3 is TGTGCCAGCAGTAGTGAAAAACTGTTTTTT.

The rearrangement uses TRBV2 and TRBJ1-5, with 8 bases matching TRBD1. The germline gives CDR1 SNHLY, CDR2 FYNNEI. Trimming at V came to 8 bases and at J to 5 bases, leaving 8 bases not matched to a gene. This CDR3 contains 14 residues. The CDR3 reads CASGSQGADQPQHF. The CDR3 DNA reads as TGTGCCAGCGGATCTCAGGGGGCCGATCAGCCCCAGCATTTT.

In its sample, this clonotype was seen once. The CDR3 sequence is CASSRGPKVPYTF. CDR3 DNA: TGTGCCAGCAGCCGAGGACCCAAGGTTCCCTACACCTTC. The rearrangement uses TRBV3-1 and TRBJ1-2; D remains unclear. With 4 bases removed from V and 10 bases from J, the gap between germline ends came to 16 bases. The CDR3 spans 13 residues. Germline V gene lookup returns CDR1 LGHDT and CDR2 YNNKEL (reference sequence).

This chain links TRBV20-1 with TRBJ2-3; no definite D call. Germline loops: CDR1 DFQATT, CDR2 SNEGSKA (reference sequence). The V and J ends lost 6 bases and 2 bases respectively, with 9 bases between them. This CDR3 contains 12 residues. DNA of the CDR3: TGCAGTGCCCTAAGTTCCACAGATACGCAGTATTTT. Encoded protein: CSALSSTDTQYF.

The chain couples TRBV13 to TRBJ2-7; 8 bases agree with TRBD2. This CDR3 has 17 amino acids. The ends lost 5 bases at V and 6 bases at J; junction bases unmatched: 18. Germline V gene data show CDR1 as PRHDT and CDR2 as FYEKMQ (reference sequence). In DNA, the CDR3 is TGTGCCAGCAGCGCCCCGGGCGGGGCGGGGGGATCTGTCGAGCAGTACGTC. Translated, it gives CASSAPGGAGGSVEQYV.

V is TRBV2 and J is TRBJ2-2; D possibly corresponds to TRBD2 (5 bases). CDR3 length: 13 amino acids. Germline V gives CDR1 SNHLY, CDR2 FYNNEI. With 4 bases removed from V and 5 bases from J, the gap between germline ends came to 8 bases. The CDR3 bases are TGTGCCAGCAGTGGGCAGCGGACCGGGGAGCTGTTTTTT. This translates into CASSGQRTGELFF.

The chain carries TRBV29-1 and TRBJ2-5; possible D gene TRBD1, 6 bases. The germline CDR1 and CDR2 sequences are SQVTM and ANQGSEA. The length of the CDR3 is 12 residues. Trimming cost V 7 bases and J 2 bases, with 11 bases left between them. As DNA, the CDR3 is TGCAGCGACCTACAGGGACAAGAGACCCAGTACTTC. Translated: CSDLQGQETQYF.

The CDR3 DNA reads TGCAGTGCCCAAGACAGATTCACAGATACGCAGTATTTT. Translating it yields CSAQDRFTDTQYF. The J gene is TRBJ2-3, the V gene TRBV20-1; weak D call: TRBD1 (5 bases). V lost 6 bases and J lost 2, with 12 bases in between. Germline CDR1 is DFQATT and CDR2 is SNEGSKA (reference sequence). The CDR3 sequence is 13 residues long.

Here the CDR3 reads CASSLAGGEGYGYTF. The CDR3 DNA reads as TGTGCCAGCAGCTTAGCAGGGGGCGAGGGCTATGGCTACACCTTC. The chain combines TRBV7-2 with TRBJ1-2; TRBD1 matches 7 bases. CDR3 length: 15 amino acids. V lost 0 bases, J lost 4 bases, and 5 bases stayed unmatched. CDR1 SGHTA and CDR2 FQGNSA come from the germline V gene.

V gene TRBV3-1 combines with J gene TRBJ2-5; D is unresolved. V gave up 1 base and J gave up 9 bases, with 3 bases separating them. Germline CDR1 LGHDT, CDR2 YNNKEL (reference sequence). This CDR3 comprises 10 residues. CDR3 protein: CASSQGAQYF. CDR3 DNA: TGTGCCAGCAGCCAAGGGGCCCAGTACTTC.

This clonotype has just one count. V and J are TRBV29-1 and TRBJ1-6, with D perhaps TRBD1 (5 bases). The germline V gene has CDR1 SQVTM and CDR2 ANQGSEA. Deletions cut 5 bases from V and 10 bases from J, with 15 bases between. This CDR3 contains 13 residues. The CDR3 DNA is TGCAGCGTTAGGACGGGGGGGGACTCACCCCTCCACTTT. Encoded protein: CSVRTGGDSPLHF.

The CDR3 DNA follows: TGTGCCAGCAGCCCAGGGGGGACTAGAGAGACAGATACGCAGTATTTT. Translated: CASSPGGTRETDTQYF. This rearrangement joins TRBV3-1 to TRBJ2-3, with TRBD2 as a possible D gene (8 bases). CDR1 LGHDT and CDR2 YNNKEL come from the germline V gene (reference sequence). The CDR3 has 16 residues. V shed 4 bases and J shed 3 bases, with 17 bases lying between them.

The rearrangement uses TRBV20-1 and TRBJ2-3; a weak D match, TRBD2 (6 bases). The CDR3 extends over 14 amino acids. Germline V CDR1 and CDR2: DFQATT, SNEGSKA (reference sequence). The V gene lost 5 bases and the J gene lost 7 bases, with 19 bases spanning the gap. CDR3 bases: TGCAGTGCTCAACCACCCGGGGGTCCCAATACGCAGTATTTT. The encoded protein is CSAQPPGGPNTQYF.

V and J are TRBV30 and TRBJ1-2; 7 bases align to TRBD1. V lost 8 bases to trimming and J lost 11 bases; unmatched junction nucleotides: 14. Looked up from germline, CDR1 is GTSNPN and CDR2 is SVGIG (reference sequence). CDR3 size: 12 residues. The CDR3 is CARWDSQGEYTF. The CDR3 coding sequence is TGTGCCCGGTGGGACAGCCAGGGAGAGTACACCTTC. The full variable domain, completed using reference TRBV30 and TRBJ1-2, is SQTIHQWPATLVQPVGSPLSLECTVEGTSNPNLYWYRQAAGRGLQLLFYSVGIGQISSEVPQNLSASRPQDRQFILSSKKLLLSDSGFYLCARWDSQGEYTFGSGTRLTVV.

CDR3 coding DNA: TGTGCCTGGAGTGACCGAGGAGCTGGGGCTTTCTTT. This sequence encodes CAWSDRGAGAFF. The J gene is TRBJ1-1, the V gene TRBV30, with D unresolved. CDR3 size: 12 residues. Per germline, CDR1 GTSNPN and CDR2 SVGIG (reference sequence). V was cut by 1 base and J by 11 bases, with 14 bases left in between. Supplemented by reference TRBV30 and TRBJ1-1, the full variable domain reads SQTIHQWPATLVQPVGSPLSLECTVEGTSNPNLYWYRQAAGRGLQLLFYSVGIGQISSEVPQNLSASRPQDRQFILSSKKLLLSDSGFYLCAWSDRGAGAFFGQGTRLTVV.

The chain uses TRBV9 and TRBJ2-5; 8 bases map to TRBD1. V shed 5 bases and J 5 bases; nucleotides not matched to a gene: 14. This CDR3 contains 16 residues. Per germline, CDR1 SGDLS and CDR2 YYNGEE. CDR3 DNA: TGTGCCAGCAGTAAGACCGACAGGGGTTCGTGGGAGACCCAGTACTTC. The encoded protein is CASSKTDRGSWETQYF.

J is TRBJ2-7 and V is TRBV29-1, with D maybe TRBD2 (5 bases). The CDR3 sequence is 12 residues long. Looked up from germline, CDR1 is SQVTM and CDR2 is ANQGSEA. Trimming removed 6 bases at V and 6 bases at J, with 15 bases between. CDR3 DNA sequence: TGCAGCGTGGAACCTTTAGAGGGCGAGCAGTACTTC. This translates into CSVEPLEGEQYF.